The next 32 T cell receptor beta chains were all read from a single sample in a study of technical replicates of blood from a handful of donors. Only in-frame clones appear in the TCRdb table, and some are missing; sequencing was by immunoSEQ multiplex PCR. The sample records more than 75,000 clones, approximately 86% being singletons. Sequenced input: PBMCs. These receptors all come from a human donor in good health. Some clones in this sample may be carry-over from other donors' samples.

J is TRBJ1-3 and V is TRBV11-2; D perhaps matches TRBD1 (5 bases). The V gene's germline CDR1 is SGHAT and CDR2 FQNNGV. The CDR3 covers 17 residues. V was clipped by 0 bases and J by 1 base, with 13 bases between them. For the CDR3, the DNA is TGTGCCAGCAGCTTAGAACTCTGGGCAGGGTCTGGAAACACCATATATTTT. Residues: CASSLELWAGSGNTIYF. The full variable domain, rest sourced from reference TRBV11-2 and TRBJ1-3, is EAGVAQSPRYKIIEKRQSVAFWCNPISGHATLYWYQQILGQGPKLLIQFQNNGVVDDSQLPKDRFSAERLKGVDSTLKIQPAKLEDSAVYLCASSLELWAGSGNTIYFGEGSWLTVV.

The chain uses TRBV27 and TRBJ2-5; a possible D gene is TRBD2 (6 bases). The germline gives CDR1 MNHEY, CDR2 SMNVEV (reference sequence). This CDR3 is 12 amino acids long. Trimming stripped 6 bases from V and 6 bases from J, with 11 bases between. The DNA for the CDR3 is TGTGCCAGCAGGGAGGGAGGAAAGACCCAGTACTTC. Translation: CASREGGKTQYF.

The gene calls are TRBV7-3 and TRBJ2-1, with D perhaps matching TRBD2 (6 bases). V was pared by 5 bases and J by 5 bases, with 10 bases between. Looked up from germline, CDR1 is SGHTA and CDR2 is FQGTGA. This CDR3 is built from 13 residues. The CDR3 sequence is CASSTRGDNEQFF. CDR3 sequence (DNA): TGTGCCAGCAGCACCCGCGGGGACAATGAGCAGTTCTTC.

Here the CDR3 DNA reads TGTGCCAGCAGCCCCCGGGCAGGGAATACTGGGTACGAGCAGTACTTC. Amino acid sequence: CASSPRAGNTGYEQYF. V gene TRBV7-6 combines with J gene TRBJ2-7, with D tentatively TRBD1 (5 bases). The CDR3 length is 16 residues. The germline V and J ends were trimmed by 5 bases and 4 bases, with 21 bases remaining between them. CDR1 is SGHVS, CDR2 FNYEAQ, per germline.

In this sample, this clone turned up a few times. This rearrangement joins TRBV4-1 to TRBJ1-6; D not resolved. The CDR3 is made up of 17 amino acids. V was trimmed by 0 bases and J by 12 bases, leaving 21 bases between them. CDR1 is MGHRA, CDR2 YSYEKL, per germline. The DNA of the CDR3 is TGCGCCAGCAGCCAAGATGAGAGAGTGGGAGGAGGAAAACCCCTCCACTTT. Translated: CASSQDERVGGGKPLHF.

For this clone: A far larger clone is only one base removed, so a read error is likely. The same CDR3 can be traced to other DNA sequences in this sample. The chain has TRBV5-1 and TRBJ1-1, with D maybe TRBD1 (5 bases). Between the trimmed V and J ends, which lost 0 bases and 3 bases, there was a span of 9 bases. The CDR3 extends over 14 amino acids. Per germline, CDR1 SGHRS and CDR2 YFSETQ. This CDR3 reads CASSLAGGYTEAFF. The CDR3 bases are TGCGCCAGCAGCTTGGCGGGGGGATACACTGAAGCTTTCTTT. The variable domain in full, with the rest retrieved from reference TRBV5-1 and TRBJ1-1, is KAGVTQTPRYLIKTRGQQVTLSCSPISGHRSVSWYQQTPGQGLQFLFEYFSETQRNKGNFPGRFSGRQFSNSRSEMNVSTLELGDSALYLCASSLAGGYTEAFFGQGTRLTVV.

This chain links TRBV2 with TRBJ2-3, with a weak D call TRBD1 (5 bases). The germline V gene encodes CDR1 SNHLY and CDR2 FYNNEI. Trimming took 6 bases from V and 0 from J, leaving 19 bases between them. The CDR3 contains 17 residues. The CDR3 DNA is TGTGCCAGCAGAGACGACCGGTACAGGCTTAGCACAGATACGCAGTATTTT. Residues: CASRDDRYRLSTDTQYF. The variable domain in full, with the rest retrieved from reference TRBV2 and TRBJ2-3, is EPEVTQTPSHQVTQMGQEVILRCVPISNHLYFYWYRQILGQKVEFLVSFYNNEISEKSEIFDDQFSVERPDGSNFTLKIRSTKLEDSAMYFCASRDDRYRLSTDTQYFGPGTRLTVL.

The rearrangement uses TRBV25-1 and TRBJ2-1; 8 bases line up with TRBD2. With V trimmed by 1 base and J by 8 bases, 1 base remained unmatched. This CDR3 region has 13 residues. CDR1 and CDR2 (germline): MGHDK, SYGVNS. For the CDR3, the DNA is TGTGCCAGCAGTGAATTCGGGGGGGATGAGCAGTTCTTC. This sequence encodes CASSEFGGDEQFF.

V is TRBV4-2 and J is TRBJ2-5, with TRBD2 as a possible D gene (6 bases). In germline, CDR1 is LGHNA, CDR2 YNFKEQ. The CDR3 is made up of 16 amino acids. V was shortened by 0 bases and J by 7 bases, with 18 bases between the two germline ends. The CDR3 nucleotides read TGTGCCAGCAGCCAAGATTTCACTAGCTGGGACGGGACCCAGTACTTC. Amino acid sequence: CASSQDFTSWDGTQYF.

This chain links TRBV10-3 with TRBJ1-2; 8 bases match TRBD1. This CDR3 has 16 residues. Trimming cost V 5 bases and J 1 base; bases outside gene matches: 9. Germline V lookup: CDR1 ENHRY, CDR2 SYGVKD. CDR3 in amino acids: CAISRSGTGLNYGYTF. As DNA, the CDR3 is TGTGCCATCAGTAGGTCCGGGACAGGCCTTAACTATGGCTACACCTTC.

The CDR3 DNA sequence: TGTGCCAGCAGCTTACAGACCTCAAGAGGGGGCGAGCAGTACTTC. Amino acids: CASSLQTSRGGEQYF. The V call is TRBV7-2, the J call TRBJ2-7; D possibly corresponds to TRBD1 (6 bases). Looked up from germline, CDR1 is SGHTA and CDR2 is FQGNSA. This CDR3 comprises 15 residues. Trimming removed 2 bases from V and 6 bases from J, with 17 bases in between.

V gene TRBV19 combines with J gene TRBJ2-3, with 8 bases lining up with TRBD1. Germline assignment: CDR1 LNHDA and CDR2 SQIVND (reference sequence). V gave up 5 bases and J gave up 4 bases; unmatched junction bases: 8. The length of the CDR3 is 15 residues. The DNA for the CDR3 is TGTGCCAGTAGTTCCGGACAGGGTGGAGCAGATACGCAGTATTTT. Protein product: CASSSGQGGADTQYF.

The rearrangement joins TRBV7-2 to TRBJ2-5, with a possible D match to TRBD2 (7 bases). The CDR3 is made up of 17 amino acids. The ends were cut back, 1 base at V and 5 bases at J, with 20 bases in the middle. In germline, CDR1 is SGHTA, CDR2 FQGNSA. In DNA form, the CDR3 reads TGTGCCAGCAGCTTAGTTTCCCGGGGGGCCACGCGGGAGACCCAGTACTTC. Translation: CASSLVSRGATRETQYF.

V usage is TRBV2 and J usage is TRBJ2-2, with TRBD2 matching 8 bases. J lost 5 bases, V lost 8 bases, and 7 bases had no gene match. The length of the CDR3 is 14 residues. The germline V gene has CDR1 SNHLY and CDR2 FYNNEI. The CDR3 is CASGAGGGTGELFF. CDR3 in DNA: TGTGCCAGCGGGGCGGGGGGTGGAACCGGGGAGCTGTTTTTT.

This chain joins TRBV13 and TRBJ1-4; D is undetermined. The germline V gene encodes CDR1 PRHDT and CDR2 FYEKMQ (reference sequence). The CDR3 totals 15 residues. V lost 0 bases and J 3 bases, leaving 8 bases between the germline ends. The CDR3 DNA follows: TGTGCCAGCAGCTTAGGTGTCGTAGCTAATGAAAAACTGTTTTTT. It codes for CASSLGVVANEKLFF.

The chain has TRBV5-1 and TRBJ2-1; 7 bases fit TRBD2. Losses at the gene ends were 7 bases for V and 2 bases for J; bases not matched to a gene: 6. This CDR3 has 14 residues. Germline-derived CDR1 and CDR2 are SGHRS and YFSETQ. The CDR3 nucleotides are TGCGCCAGCCACACTAGCGTCACCTACAATGAGCAGTTCTTC. Protein product: CASHTSVTYNEQFF.

The chain couples TRBV6-1 to TRBJ2-5, with 7 bases lining up with TRBD2. With 8 bases clipped from V and 4 bases from J, the junction kept 10 bases outside the gene matches. The CDR3 is 14 amino acids. Germline assignment: CDR1 MNHNS and CDR2 SASEGT. CDR3 amino acids: CASGRVAGTETQYF. The CDR3 nucleotides are TGTGCCAGCGGGAGAGTAGCGGGCACAGAGACCCAGTACTTC.

The chain employs TRBV18 and TRBJ1-4; D is uncertain. The CDR3 loop spans 14 amino acids. Germline V lookup: CDR1 KGHSH, CDR2 LQKENI. With 3 bases removed from V and 4 bases from J, the gap between germline ends came to 9 bases. CDR3 amino acids: CASSPMADNEKLFF. DNA for the CDR3: TGTGCCAGCTCACCGATGGCAGATAATGAAAAACTGTTTTTT.

The sample holds a few counts of this clone. The chain combines TRBV6-6 with TRBJ2-2; D is perhaps TRBD1 (6 bases). The CDR3 loop spans 15 amino acids. CDR1 and CDR2 from the germline V gene are MNHNY and SVGAGI (reference sequence). V was trimmed by 4 bases and J by 6 bases, leaving 15 bases between them. This chain's CDR3 is CASSSYRVLPGELFF. CDR3 nucleotide sequence: TGTGCCAGCAGTTCATACAGGGTCTTGCCCGGGGAGCTGTTTTTT.

J is TRBJ2-3 and V is TRBV7-9; D remains unclear. The germline V gene encodes CDR1 SEHNR and CDR2 FQNEAQ (reference sequence). V dropped 5 bases and J dropped 3 bases, with 3 bases sitting between them. This CDR3 has 11 amino acids. The CDR3 DNA sequence: TGTGCCAGCAGCCTTACAGATACGCAGTATTTT. This codes for CASSLTDTQYF.

The rearrangement joins TRBV5-1 to TRBJ1-4; D is unclear. The length of the CDR3 is 14 residues. Germline V gene sequence: CDR1 SGHRS, CDR2 YFSETQ. V was cut by 1 base and J by 8 bases, with 12 bases left in between. CDR3 bases: TGCGCCAGCAGCTTGTACCCCGAGGGAGAAAAACTGTTTTTT. Residues: CASSLYPEGEKLFF. Looking up the rest from reference TRBV5-1 and TRBJ1-4 gives the full variable domain: KAGVTQTPRYLIKTRGQQVTLSCSPISGHRSVSWYQQTPGQGLQFLFEYFSETQRNKGNFPGRFSGRQFSNSRSEMNVSTLELGDSALYLCASSLYPEGEKLFFGSGTQLSVL.

The chain joins TRBV11-2 to TRBJ2-3; 10 positions match TRBD2. Trimming at V came to 6 bases and at J to 0 bases, leaving 6 bases not matched to a gene. The length of the CDR3 is 16 residues. Germline CDR1 is SGHAT and CDR2 is FQNNGV. As DNA, the CDR3 is TGTGCCAGCAGTTCAGCGGGAGGGACTAGCACAGATACGCAGTATTTT. Its protein is CASSSAGGTSTDTQYF.

The chain couples TRBV6-1 to TRBJ2-7, with 7 bases matching TRBD1. CDR1 is MNHNS, CDR2 SASEGT, per germline. The V and J ends lost 7 bases and 5 bases, in that order; junction bases with no gene match: 14. This CDR3 is 15 amino acids long. The CDR3 sequence: CASKESGRDSDEQYF. The CDR3, as DNA: TGTGCCAGCAAGGAATCGGGTCGGGACAGCGACGAGCAGTACTTC.

The V and J genes are TRBV27 and TRBJ2-7, with TRBD2 identical over 9 bases. The CDR3 spans 13 residues. Germline-derived CDR1 and CDR2 are MNHEY and SMNVEV (reference sequence). V shed 8 bases, J shed 3 bases, and the junction held 5 bases outside the gene matches. Here the CDR3 DNA reads TGTGCCAGCGGGCCTAGCGGGAACTACGAGCAGTACTTC. This gives the protein CASGPSGNYEQYF.

This chain uses TRBV7-8 with TRBJ1-2; 10 bases fit TRBD1. With V trimmed by 5 bases and J by 1 base, 7 bases remained unmatched. The germline V gene has CDR1 SGHVS and CDR2 FQNEAQ. The CDR3 is 16 residues long. CDR3 sequence: CASSPETGGLNYGYTF. DNA of the CDR3: TGTGCCAGCAGCCCGGAGACAGGGGGCCTTAACTATGGCTACACCTTC.

The gene calls are TRBV5-1 and TRBJ2-3, with D possibly being TRBD2 (6 bases). The germline V and J ends were trimmed by 6 bases and 4 bases, with 12 bases remaining between them. CDR3 length: 13 amino acids. The V gene's germline CDR1 is SGHRS and CDR2 YFSETQ. CDR3 in amino acids: CASTGLSADTQYF. The CDR3 region has the DNA TGCGCCAGCACAGGACTAAGCGCAGATACGCAGTATTTT.

The V gene is TRBV4-3, the J gene TRBJ2-5; D is possibly TRBD1 (6 bases). This CDR3 is 13 amino acids long. V was pared by 0 bases and J by 5 bases, with 7 bases between. The germline V gene has CDR1 LGHNA and CDR2 YSLEER. CDR3 amino acids: CASSQDRGETQYF. CDR3 in DNA: TGCGCCAGCAGCCAAGACAGGGGCGAGACCCAGTACTTC.

This chain connects TRBV7-2 to TRBJ1-5, with 7 bases lining up with TRBD1. The germline gives CDR1 SGHTA, CDR2 FQGNSA. This CDR3 has 14 residues. V lost 5 bases, J lost 6 bases, and 7 bases stayed unmatched. Written as DNA, the CDR3 is TGTGCCAGCAGCATCGGACAGGTGGCTCAGCCCCAGCATTTT. Amino acid sequence: CASSIGQVAQPQHF.

This chain joins TRBV7-9 and TRBJ2-5; the match to TRBD1 covers 10 bases. CDR3 length: 16 amino acids. The V and J ends lost 0 bases and 5 bases, in that order; junction bases with no gene match: 6. Germline assignment: CDR1 SEHNR and CDR2 FQNEAQ (reference sequence). The CDR3 sequence: CASSLAGTGDRETQYF. CDR3 nucleotide sequence: TGTGCCAGCAGCTTAGCCGGGACAGGGGATCGGGAGACCCAGTACTTC. The full variable domain, in which reference TRBV7-9 and TRBJ2-5 provide the parts outside the CDR3, is DTGVSQNPRHKITKRGQNVTFRCDPISEHNRLYWYRQTLGQGPEFLTYFQNEAQLEKSRLLSDRFSAERPKGSFSTLEIQRTEQGDSAMYLCASSLAGTGDRETQYFGPGTRLLVL.

The chain recombines TRBV27 with TRBJ1-1, with D uncertain. The CDR3 has 13 amino acids. The V gene's germline CDR1 is MNHEY and CDR2 SMNVEV (reference sequence). With 2 bases removed from V and 4 bases from J, the gap between germline ends came to 8 bases. This CDR3 reads CASSLKRSTEAFF. Written as DNA, the CDR3 is TGTGCCAGCAGTTTAAAGAGGAGCACTGAAGCTTTCTTT.

This chain joins TRBV27 and TRBJ2-5; a possible D gene is TRBD1 (6 bases). With 6 bases removed from V and 0 bases from J, the gap between germline ends came to 11 bases. Per germline, CDR1 MNHEY and CDR2 SMNVEV (reference sequence). The CDR3 is 14 residues long. The CDR3 spells CASRGAAYQETQYF. The CDR3 DNA reads as TGTGCCAGCAGGGGGGCAGCGTACCAAGAGACCCAGTACTTC.

V usage is TRBV4-3 and J usage is TRBJ2-1; D call uncertain. V was cut by 1 base and J by 0 bases, with 7 bases left in between. The CDR3 has 15 amino acids. Per germline, CDR1 LGHNA and CDR2 YSLEER. The CDR3: CASSQGASSYNEQFF. As DNA, the CDR3 is TGCGCCAGCAGCCAAGGGGCCAGCTCCTACAATGAGCAGTTCTTC.